The next 19 T cell receptor beta chains were all read from a single sample in a study of Tregs in tolerant kidney transplant recipients. The nonmyeloablative bone marrow transplants came from related graft donors, with transient mixed chimerism. Produced via immunoSEQ multiplex PCR; TCRdb's table is partial and in-frame only. The sample consists of roughly 64,000 clones, about 90% of them appearing once. Sequencing was performed on CD4+ T cells from blood (PBMCs), taken 6 months after the transplant. These receptor sequences come from a human patient who received a combined kidney and bone marrow transplant. Part of the T cells may come from the graft donor.

The rearrangement links TRBV7-9 to TRBJ2-1; 10 bases agree with TRBD2. Trimming cost V 3 bases and J 8 bases; bases outside gene matches: 7. CDR1 and CDR2 (germline): SEHNR, FQNEAQ (reference sequence). This CDR3 is 15 amino acids long. The CDR3 sequence is CASSFASGSSYEQFF. The CDR3 nucleotides are TGTGCCAGCAGCTTTGCTAGCGGGAGTAGCTATGAGCAGTTCTTC.

The chain couples TRBV27 to TRBJ2-4; TRBD1 aligns across 7 bases. The CDR3 is 19 amino acids. Trimming took 5 bases from V and 0 from J; bases not matched to a gene: 16. CDR1 and CDR2 (germline): MNHEY, SMNVEV (reference sequence). CDR3 loop: CASSPLPPGTALAKNIQYF. CDR3 nucleotides: TGTGCCAGCAGTCCACTACCCCCCGGGACAGCACTAGCCAAAAACATTCAGTACTTC.

The V call is TRBV7-9, the J call TRBJ2-2; TRBD1 matches 8 bases. The J segment lost 6 bases and the V segment lost 4 bases, leaving 7 bases of the junction unmatched. The CDR3 runs 15 residues. The germline gives CDR1 SEHNR, CDR2 FQNEAQ (reference sequence). Here the CDR3 reads CASSSQTGAAGELFF. The DNA of the CDR3 is TGTGCCAGCAGCTCCCAGACAGGGGCGGCCGGGGAGCTGTTTTTT.

The rearrangement links TRBV11-2 to TRBJ1-3; no reliable D call. CDR1 is SGHAT, CDR2 FQNNGV, per germline. V dropped 4 bases and J dropped 1 base, with 11 bases sitting between them. The CDR3 contains 15 residues. CDR3 nucleotides: TGTGCCAGCAGCTCCGTTCGTTTTTCTGGAAACACCATATATTTT. Its protein product is CASSSVRFSGNTIYF.

J is TRBJ2-3 and V is TRBV29-1, with 9 bases identical to TRBD1. The ends lost 2 bases at V and 3 bases at J; junction bases unmatched: 6. Germline V gene data show CDR1 as SQVTM and CDR2 as ANQGSEA. The CDR3 is made up of 15 amino acids. This CDR3 is CSVESNGQGTDTQYF. In DNA form, the CDR3 reads TGCAGCGTTGAATCGAATGGACAGGGGACAGATACGCAGTATTTT.

The chain joins TRBV14 to TRBJ2-5; D may be TRBD2 (6 bases). Germline V gene lookup returns CDR1 SGHDN and CDR2 FVKESK. The CDR3 sequence is 13 residues long. Trimming took 4 bases from V and 2 from J, leaving 8 bases between them. CDR3 loop: CASSLGGQETQYF. DNA for the CDR3: TGTGCCAGCAGCCTCGGGGGACAAGAGACCCAGTACTTC.

The V gene is TRBV7-9, the J gene TRBJ1-5; possible D gene TRBD1, 5 bases. CDR3 size: 16 residues. V dropped 2 bases and J dropped 2 bases, with 13 bases sitting between them. CDR1 is SEHNR, CDR2 FQNEAQ, per germline (reference sequence). The CDR3 protein is CASSLWRGGGNQPQHF. The CDR3 DNA reads TGTGCCAGCAGCTTATGGAGGGGAGGGGGCAATCAGCCCCAGCATTTT.

The V and J genes are TRBV5-1 and TRBJ2-1; 12 bases match TRBD2. The CDR3 length is 17 residues. The trim removed 6 bases at V and 0 bases at J, leaving 7 bases unmatched. Germline loops: CDR1 SGHRS, CDR2 YFSETQ. This CDR3 reads CASTRTSGTRSYNEQFF. The CDR3 DNA reads TGCGCCAGCACCCGGACTAGCGGGACCCGCTCCTACAATGAGCAGTTCTTC.

The rearrangement links TRBV7-8 to TRBJ2-1, with 12 nucleotides matching TRBD2. CDR1 and CDR2 from the germline V gene are SGHVS and FQNEAQ. This CDR3 has 17 residues. V shed 2 bases, J shed 8 bases, and the junction held 10 bases outside the gene matches. The CDR3 loop is CASSLSVSSGGAYEQFF. CDR3 DNA: TGTGCCAGCAGCTTAAGTGTGTCTAGCGGGGGGGCTTATGAGCAGTTCTTC.

The chain joins TRBV14 to TRBJ2-1; D is perhaps TRBD2 (5 bases). Germline V gene sequence: CDR1 SGHDN, CDR2 FVKESK. The V end lost 4 bases, the J end lost 9 bases, and 13 bases lay between the germline ends. There are 13 residues in the CDR3. The CDR3 region is CASSPDLSSEQFF. CDR3 bases: TGTGCCAGCAGCCCGGACTTATCCAGTGAGCAGTTCTTC.

V is TRBV19 and J is TRBJ1-4, with D unresolved. V lost 3 bases, J lost 3 bases, and 14 bases lay in between. Germline lookup yields CDR1 LNHDA and CDR2 SQIVND (reference sequence). The CDR3 extends over 16 amino acids. CDR3 nucleotide sequence: TGTGCCAGTAGTATCATTGTGGCCATCCCTAATGAAAAACTGTTTTTT. Translating it yields CASSIIVAIPNEKLFF.

The chain carries TRBV7-7 and TRBJ2-5; D gene unclear. CDR1 and CDR2 (germline): SSHAT, FNYEAQ (reference sequence). Trimming stripped 6 bases from V and 7 bases from J, with 18 bases between. This CDR3 has 14 amino acids. The DNA for the CDR3 is TGTGCCAGCAGTTCCTTCGGCGGATCAACGACCCAGTACTTC. It translates to CASSSFGGSTTQYF.

This clone was observed a single time. V gene TRBV19 combines with J gene TRBJ2-6, with unresolved D. V was shortened by 6 bases and J by 3 bases, with 9 bases between the two germline ends. This CDR3 has 14 residues. CDR1 and CDR2 (germline): LNHDA, SQIVND (reference sequence). CDR3 sequence (DNA): TGTGCCAGTAGGTACAGTAGTGGGGCCAACGTCCTGACTTTC. Residues: CASRYSSGANVLTF.

The chain couples TRBV30 to TRBJ1-6, with 8 positions matching TRBD1. The ends lost 4 bases at V and 12 bases at J; junction bases unmatched: 14. The V gene's germline CDR1 is GTSNPN and CDR2 SVGIG (reference sequence). This CDR3 is 15 amino acids long. CDR3 bases: TGTGCCTGGACCCGGGACAGGACGATAGTGCGACCCCTCCACTTT. Its translation: CAWTRDRTIVRPLHF.

V gene TRBV2 combines with J gene TRBJ1-1; 10 bases match TRBD1. After removal of 5 bases from V and 5 bases from J, the junction contained 11 bases not matched to a gene. CDR1 is SNHLY, CDR2 FYNNEI, per germline. The CDR3 is made up of 16 amino acids. CDR3 sequence reads: CASSSLPRTGGTEAFF. The DNA for the CDR3 is TGTGCCAGCAGTTCTCTACCCCGGACAGGGGGGACTGAAGCTTTCTTT.

The chain couples TRBV19 to TRBJ2-7, with 10 bases fitting TRBD1. Losses at the gene ends were 6 bases for V and 6 bases for J; bases not matched to a gene: 8. The CDR3 is 14 residues long. Germline V CDR1 and CDR2: LNHDA, SQIVND (reference sequence). CDR3 region: CASSARQGASEQYF. CDR3 nucleotide sequence: TGTGCCAGTAGCGCGCGACAGGGGGCTTCCGAGCAGTACTTC.

This clone has just one count. The J gene is TRBJ1-2, the V gene TRBV5-1; possibly TRBD1 for D (6 bases). Germline CDR1 reads SGHRS; CDR2 reads YFSETQ. There are 17 residues in the CDR3. V was pared by 1 base and J by 2 bases, with 18 bases between. As DNA, the CDR3 is TGCGCCAGCAGCTTGAGGGGGGGTGCGGCTTCCAACTATGGCTACACCTTC. This gives the protein CASSLRGGAASNYGYTF.

A note on this clone: Relative to the germline gene, one junction end is altered; a read error may explain this. The sample holds other DNA sequences that translate to the same CDR3. The J gene is TRBJ1-6, the V gene TRBV7-8, with a weak D call TRBD1 (6 bases). This CDR3 has 15 residues. Per the germline V gene, CDR1 is SGHVS and CDR2 is FQNEAQ. CDR3 DNA sequence: TGTGCCAGTAAACGGGGGGGCTCCTATAATTCCCCCCTCCACTTT. Translated, it gives CASKRGGSYNSPLHF. Using reference TRBV7-8 and TRBJ1-6 for the parts outside the CDR3, the full variable domain is GAGVSQSPRYKVAKRGQDVALRCDPISGHVSLFWYQQALGQGPEFLTYFQNEAQLDKSGLPSDRFFAERPEGSVSTLKIQRTQQEDSAVYLCASKRGGSYNSPLHFGNGTRLTVT.

The chain joins TRBV4-2 to TRBJ2-5, with D possibly matching TRBD2 (7 bases). Trimming removed 1 base at V and 2 bases at J, with 14 bases between. From germline, CDR1 is LGHNA and CDR2 YNFKEQ. This CDR3 is built from 16 residues. The CDR3 DNA reads TGTGCCAGCAGCCAAGTCCGAGGGGGGGTACAAGAGACCCAGTACTTC. Translating gives CASSQVRGGVQETQYF.